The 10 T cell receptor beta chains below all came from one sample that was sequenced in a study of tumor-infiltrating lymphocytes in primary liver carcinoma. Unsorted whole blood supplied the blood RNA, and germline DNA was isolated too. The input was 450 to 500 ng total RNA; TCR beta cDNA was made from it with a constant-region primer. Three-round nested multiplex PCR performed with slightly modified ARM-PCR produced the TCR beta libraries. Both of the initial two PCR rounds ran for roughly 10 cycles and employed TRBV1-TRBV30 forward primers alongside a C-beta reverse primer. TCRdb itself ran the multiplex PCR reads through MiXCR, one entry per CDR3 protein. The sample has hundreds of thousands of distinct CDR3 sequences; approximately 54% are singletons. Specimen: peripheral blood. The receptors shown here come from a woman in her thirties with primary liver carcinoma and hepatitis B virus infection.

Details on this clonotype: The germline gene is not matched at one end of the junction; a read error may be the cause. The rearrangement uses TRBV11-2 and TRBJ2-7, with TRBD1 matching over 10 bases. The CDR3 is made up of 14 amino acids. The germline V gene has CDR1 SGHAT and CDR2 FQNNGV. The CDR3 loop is CVSSEGQGPYEQYF. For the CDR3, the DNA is TGTGTCAGCAGCGAGGGACAGGGGCCCTACGAGCAGTACTTC.

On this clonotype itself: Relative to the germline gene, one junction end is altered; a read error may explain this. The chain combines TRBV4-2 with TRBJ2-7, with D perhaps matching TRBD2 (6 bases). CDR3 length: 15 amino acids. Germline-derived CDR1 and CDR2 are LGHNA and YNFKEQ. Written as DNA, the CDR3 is TGTGCCAGCAGCCAAGGATCTAGCGTCCCCTACGGGCAGTACTTC. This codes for CASSQGSSVPYGQYF.

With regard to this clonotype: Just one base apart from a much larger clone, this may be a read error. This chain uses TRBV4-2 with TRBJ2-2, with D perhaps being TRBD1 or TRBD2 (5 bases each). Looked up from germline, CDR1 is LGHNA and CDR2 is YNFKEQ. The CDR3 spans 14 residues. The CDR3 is CVSSVDSGTGELFF. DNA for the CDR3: TGTGTCAGCAGCGTAGACAGCGGCACCGGGGAGCTGTTTTTT.

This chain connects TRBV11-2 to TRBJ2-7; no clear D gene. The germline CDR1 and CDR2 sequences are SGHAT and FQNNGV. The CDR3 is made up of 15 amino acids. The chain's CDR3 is CVSSLAHVSSYEQYF. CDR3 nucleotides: TGTGTCAGTAGCTTAGCACATGTTAGCTCCTACGAGCAGTACTTC.

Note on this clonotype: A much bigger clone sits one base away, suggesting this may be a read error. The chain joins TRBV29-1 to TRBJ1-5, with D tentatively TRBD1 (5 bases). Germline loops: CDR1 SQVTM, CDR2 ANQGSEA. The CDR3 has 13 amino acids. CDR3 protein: CSVEGGSIQPQHF. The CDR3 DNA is TGCAGCGTTGAAGGGGGCAGCATTCAGCCCCAGCATTTT.

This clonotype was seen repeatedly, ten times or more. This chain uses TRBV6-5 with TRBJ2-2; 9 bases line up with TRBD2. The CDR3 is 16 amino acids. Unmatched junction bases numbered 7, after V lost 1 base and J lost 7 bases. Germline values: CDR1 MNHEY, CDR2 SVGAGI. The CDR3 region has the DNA TGTGCCAGCAGTTACTTTGGGACTAGCAAGAGCGGGGAGCTGTTTTTT. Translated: CASSYFGTSKSGELFF.

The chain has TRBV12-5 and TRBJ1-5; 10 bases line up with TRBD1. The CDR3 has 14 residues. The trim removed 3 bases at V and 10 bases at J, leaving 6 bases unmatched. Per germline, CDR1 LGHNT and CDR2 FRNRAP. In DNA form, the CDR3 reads TGTGCTAGTGGTTTCGGACAGGGGGGTGATCCCCAGCATTTT. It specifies CASGFGQGGDPQHF.

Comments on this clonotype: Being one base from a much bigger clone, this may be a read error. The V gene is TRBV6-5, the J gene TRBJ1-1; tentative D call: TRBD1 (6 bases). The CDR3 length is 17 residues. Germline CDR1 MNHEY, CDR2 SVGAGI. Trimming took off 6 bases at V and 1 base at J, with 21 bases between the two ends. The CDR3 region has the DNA TGTGCCAGCAGCCGCGCCCGACAGGACGAGGGGAACACTGAAGCTTTCTTT. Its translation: CASSRARQDEGNTEAFF.

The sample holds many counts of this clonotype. For the CDR3, the DNA is TGCAGCGTCACCGGGATTCCCTTATCCTACGAGCAGTACTTC. Residues: CSVTGIPLSYEQYF. The V gene is TRBV29-1, the J gene TRBJ2-7; TRBD2 might be the D (5 bases). CDR1 is SQVTM, CDR2 ANQGSEA, per germline. V shed 6 bases and J shed 1 base, with 16 bases lying between them. The CDR3 has 14 residues.

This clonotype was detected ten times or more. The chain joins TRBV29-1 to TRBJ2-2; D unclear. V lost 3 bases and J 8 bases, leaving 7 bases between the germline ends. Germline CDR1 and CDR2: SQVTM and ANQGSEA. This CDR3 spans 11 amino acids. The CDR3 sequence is CSVDRRGELFF. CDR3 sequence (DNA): TGCAGCGTTGATCGACGGGGGGAGCTGTTTTTT.